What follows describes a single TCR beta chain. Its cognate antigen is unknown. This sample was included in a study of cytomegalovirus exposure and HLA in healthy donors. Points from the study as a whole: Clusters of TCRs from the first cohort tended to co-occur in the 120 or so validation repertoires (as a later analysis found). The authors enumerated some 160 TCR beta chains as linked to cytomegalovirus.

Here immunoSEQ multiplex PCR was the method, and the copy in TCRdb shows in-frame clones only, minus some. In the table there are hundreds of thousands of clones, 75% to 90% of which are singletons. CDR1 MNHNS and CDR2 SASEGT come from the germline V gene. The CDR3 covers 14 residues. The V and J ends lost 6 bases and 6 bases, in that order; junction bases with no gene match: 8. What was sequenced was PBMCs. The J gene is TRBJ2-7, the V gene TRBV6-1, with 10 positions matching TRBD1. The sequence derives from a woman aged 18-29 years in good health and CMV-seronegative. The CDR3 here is CASSAGTGDIEQYF. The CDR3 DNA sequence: TGTGCCAGCAGCGCCGGGACAGGGGATATCGAGCAGTACTTC.